This T cell receptor (beta chain) was profiled in a study of cytomegalovirus exposure and HLA in healthy donors. Findings of the study overall: Reported performance of the classifier showed diagnosis of cytomegalovirus status with high specificity and sensitivity. Clusters of TCRs from the first cohort tended to co-occur in the roughly 120 validation repertoires (as a later analysis found). The investigators catalogued 160 or so TCR beta chains as cytomegalovirus-associated. Generally TCR sequences proved uncommon, though certain public TCRs appeared in numerous donors.

Profiling relied on immunoSEQ multiplex PCR, and the TCRdb table lists in-frame clones only, not all of them. Here the sample spans approximately 200,000 clones, 80% to 90% being singletons. The ends were cut back, 5 bases at V and 1 base at J, with 7 bases in the middle. Germline V lookup: CDR1 MGHDK, CDR2 SYGVNS. The CDR3 consists of 13 residues. As to this clone: What it binds is not known.

Sequenced material: PBMCs. The chain recombines TRBV25-1 with TRBJ2-3; D is uncertain. The sequence was obtained from a woman under 40 in good health and CMV-seropositive. The CDR3 bases are TGTGCCAGCAGTATGGCAGGCACAGATACGCAGTATTTT. Translated, it gives CASSMAGTDTQYF.